This is a list of T cell receptor beta chains from one sample in a study of blood T cell repertoires in COVID-19. The data were produced by immunoSEQ multiplex PCR, yet TCRdb's version contains in-frame clones alone and is incomplete. This table has around 150,000 clones, about 84% appearing once. The sequenced sample consisted of peripheral blood. These receptors originate from a woman over 75 in a cohort sampled during active or convalescent COVID-19. Each CDR3 is given with its conserved first and last residue. Fields, in order: D gene, V gene, J gene, clone size, CDR3 protein, CDR3 DNA. A D gene is named only where the DNA matches it firmly. Some rows have no size entry. The others give once, few or many, or a class for an expanded clone.

D gene: .
V gene: TRBV28
J gene: TRBJ1-1
clone size: .
CDR3 protein: CASSLGRSEAFF
CDR3 DNA: TGTGCCAGCAGTTTGGGGAGGTCTGAAGCTTTCTTT

D gene: .
V gene: TRBV11-2
J gene: TRBJ2-3
clone size: .
CDR3 protein: CASSPDRATDTQYF
CDR3 DNA: TGTGCCAGCAGCCCGGACAGAGCGACAGATACGCAGTATTTT

D gene: .
V gene: TRBV19
J gene: TRBJ1-2
clone size: .
CDR3 protein: CASSVVERYGYTF
CDR3 DNA: TGTGCCAGTAGTGTTGTGGAGAGATATGGCTACACCTTC

D gene: .
V gene: TRBV3-1/TRBV3-2
J gene: TRBJ1-2
clone size: .
CDR3 protein: CASTPNRPSNYGYTF
CDR3 DNA: TGTGCCAGCACCCCCAACAGGCCTTCTAACTATGGCTACACCTTC

D gene: TRBD1
V gene: TRBV7-9
J gene: TRBJ1-2
clone size: .
CDR3 protein: CASSLSTGFYTF
CDR3 DNA: TGTGCCAGCAGCTTATCGACAGGGTTCTACACCTTC

D gene: .
V gene: TRBV19
J gene: TRBJ1-5
clone size: .
CDR3 protein: CASTSRGQPQHF
CDR3 DNA: TGTGCCAGTACCTCGCGGGGGCAGCCCCAGCATTTT

D gene: TRBD1
V gene: TRBV9
J gene: TRBJ1-1
clone size: .
CDR3 protein: CASSVSRMGTAKAFF
CDR3 DNA: TGTGCCAGCAGCGTATCAAGAATGGGGACAGCTAAAGCTTTCTTT

D gene: TRBD2
V gene: TRBV3-1/TRBV3-2
J gene: TRBJ2-5
clone size: .
CDR3 protein: CASSQDLGGGPRETQYF
CDR3 DNA: TGTGCCAGCAGCCAAGATCTCGGGGGGGGGCCGAGAGAGACCCAGTACTTC

D gene: .
V gene: TRBV7-8
J gene: TRBJ1-3
clone size: .
CDR3 protein: CASSLVGGPGNTIYF
CDR3 DNA: TGTGCCAGCAGCTTAGTGGGGGGGCCTGGAAACACCATATATTTT

D gene: TRBD1
V gene: TRBV7-9
J gene: TRBJ1-2
clone size: .
CDR3 protein: CASSLTAVTGVEGYTF
CDR3 DNA: TGTGCCAGCAGCTTAACCGCCGTAACAGGGGTGGAAGGCTACACCTTC

D gene: .
V gene: TRBV5-1
J gene: TRBJ1-2
clone size: .
CDR3 protein: CASSLGQSTNYGYTF
CDR3 DNA: TGCGCCAGCAGCCTAGGACAGAGCACTAACTATGGCTACACCTTC

D gene: .
V gene: TRBV10-3
J gene: TRBJ2-3
clone size: .
CDR3 protein: CAISEGRGSTDTQYF
CDR3 DNA: TGTGCCATCAGTGAGGGCAGGGGTTCGACAGATACGCAGTATTTT

D gene: .
V gene: TRBV19
J gene: TRBJ1-1
clone size: .
CDR3 protein: CASSIGGGPTEAFF
CDR3 DNA: TGTGCCAGTAGTATAGGCGGGGGCCCCACTGAAGCTTTCTTT

D gene: TRBD2
V gene: TRBV5-8
J gene: TRBJ2-5
clone size: .
CDR3 protein: CASSDWTSGGRETQYF
CDR3 DNA: TGTGCCAGCAGCGATTGGACTAGCGGGGGTCGGGAGACCCAGTACTTC

D gene: .
V gene: TRBV7-2
J gene: TRBJ1-3
clone size: .
CDR3 protein: CASSLARGGGNTIYF
CDR3 DNA: TGTGCCAGCAGCTTAGCAAGGGGAGGGGGAAACACCATATATTTT

D gene: .
V gene: TRBV19
J gene: TRBJ1-4
clone size: .
CDR3 protein: CASSIRTAATTNEKLFF
CDR3 DNA: TGTGCCAGTAGTATACGGACAGCCGCCACAACTAATGAAAAACTGTTTTTT

D gene: TRBD2
V gene: TRBV19
J gene: TRBJ2-7
clone size: .
CDR3 protein: CASSPGLASYEQYF
CDR3 DNA: TGTGCCAGTAGTCCAGGACTAGCGTCCTACGAGCAGTACTTC

D gene: TRBD2
V gene: TRBV15
J gene: TRBJ2-5
clone size: .
CDR3 protein: CATSRDLSGGGETQYF
CDR3 DNA: TGTGCCACCAGCAGAGATCTTAGCGGGGGCGGGGAGACCCAGTACTTC

D gene: .
V gene: TRBV27
J gene: TRBJ2-2
clone size: .
CDR3 protein: CASSFGTGELFF
CDR3 DNA: TGTGCCAGCAGTTTCGGCACCGGGGAGCTGTTTTTT

D gene: .
V gene: TRBV5-1
J gene: TRBJ1-2
clone size: .
CDR3 protein: CASSLPGMGYTF
CDR3 DNA: TGCGCCAGCAGCTTGCCGGGGATGGGCTACACCTTC

D gene: .
V gene: TRBV5-1
J gene: TRBJ2-5
clone size: .
CDR3 protein: CASRLYVARTLLETQYF
CDR3 DNA: TGCGCCAGCAGGCTATACGTAGCAAGGACTCTCCTAGAGACCCAGTACTTC

D gene: .
V gene: TRBV21-1
J gene: TRBJ1-5
clone size: .
CDR3 protein: CASSNPFGGQGALYNQPQHF
CDR3 DNA: TGTGCCAGCAGCAACCCATTCGGCGGACAGGGGGCTTTGTACAATCAGCCCCAGCATTTT

D gene: .
V gene: TRBV7-8
J gene: TRBJ1-3
clone size: once
CDR3 protein: CASSPLGSVSSGNTIYF
CDR3 DNA: TGTGCCAGCAGCCCCCTCGGGAGTGTGAGCTCTGGAAACACCATATATTTT

D gene: .
V gene: TRBV15
J gene: TRBJ1-3
clone size: .
CDR3 protein: CATSYSGTGNTIYF
CDR3 DNA: TGTGCCACGTCATACTCCGGGACTGGAAACACCATATATTTT

D gene: .
V gene: TRBV27
J gene: TRBJ1-6
clone size: .
CDR3 protein: CASSSNPIRNSPLHF
CDR3 DNA: TGTGCCAGCAGTTCGAATCCGATCCGGAATTCACCCCTCCACTTT

D gene: .
V gene: TRBV9
J gene: TRBJ2-2
clone size: .
CDR3 protein: CASHGQGTGELFF
CDR3 DNA: TGTGCCAGCCATGGGCAGGGCACCGGGGAGCTGTTTTTT

D gene: .
V gene: TRBV10-2
J gene: TRBJ2-7
clone size: .
CDR3 protein: CASLDRRYEQYF
CDR3 DNA: TGCGCCAGCCTTGACAGGCGGTACGAGCAGTACTTC

D gene: .
V gene: TRBV7-9
J gene: TRBJ2-3
clone size: .
CDR3 protein: CASSLAGATDTQYF
CDR3 DNA: TGTGCCAGCAGCTTAGCGGGGGCCACAGATACGCAGTATTTT

D gene: TRBD1
V gene: TRBV6-2/TRBV6-3
J gene: TRBJ1-2
clone size: .
CDR3 protein: CASSPGTGGAYGYTF
CDR3 DNA: TGTGCCAGCAGCCCCGGGACAGGGGGTGCCTATGGCTACACCTTC

D gene: TRBD1
V gene: TRBV7-3
J gene: TRBJ2-7
clone size: .
CDR3 protein: CASSRTGGYEQYF
CDR3 DNA: TGTGCCAGCAGCCGGACAGGGGGCTACGAGCAGTACTTC

D gene: TRBD2
V gene: TRBV7-9
J gene: TRBJ2-3
clone size: .
CDR3 protein: CASSLAWLADTDTQYF
CDR3 DNA: TGTGCCAGCAGCTTAGCCTGGCTAGCGGACACAGATACGCAGTATTTT

D gene: TRBD2
V gene: TRBV5-4
J gene: TRBJ2-7
clone size: once
CDR3 protein: CASSQAGGYEQYF
CDR3 DNA: TGTGCCAGCAGCCAAGCGGGGGGTTACGAGCAGTACTTC

D gene: .
V gene: TRBV19
J gene: TRBJ1-3
clone size: .
CDR3 protein: CASSDRGFGPTSGNTIYF
CDR3 DNA: TGTGCCAGTAGTGATAGAGGGTTCGGTCCGACCTCTGGAAACACCATATATTTT

D gene: .
V gene: TRBV5-1
J gene: TRBJ2-6
clone size: .
CDR3 protein: CASSIESSGANVLTF
CDR3 DNA: TGCGCCAGCAGCATTGAGTCCTCTGGGGCCAACGTCCTGACTTTC

D gene: TRBD1
V gene: TRBV10-3
J gene: TRBJ2-7
clone size: .
CDR3 protein: CAIRTGTGEQYF
CDR3 DNA: TGTGCCATTAGGACAGGGACGGGCGAGCAGTACTTC

D gene: .
V gene: TRBV5-8
J gene: TRBJ1-1
clone size: .
CDR3 protein: CASSLGQGFLAFF
CDR3 DNA: TGTGCCAGCAGCTTGGGGCAGGGTTTTTTAGCTTTCTTT

D gene: TRBD2
V gene: TRBV2
J gene: TRBJ2-1
clone size: .
CDR3 protein: CASRGLARYEQFF
CDR3 DNA: TGTGCCAGCCGGGGACTAGCCAGATATGAGCAGTTCTTC

D gene: TRBD1
V gene: TRBV6-1
J gene: TRBJ2-1
clone size: once
CDR3 protein: CASSGMGVRTGDNEQFF
CDR3 DNA: TGTGCCAGCAGTGGAATGGGGGTCAGGACAGGGGACAATGAGCAGTTCTTC

D gene: .
V gene: TRBV4-2
J gene: TRBJ1-2
clone size: .
CDR3 protein: CASSEAGGNYGYTF
CDR3 DNA: TGTGCCAGCAGCGAGGCGGGGGGAAACTATGGCTACACCTTC

D gene: TRBD2
V gene: TRBV4-1
J gene: TRBJ2-3
clone size: .
CDR3 protein: CASSQDSAGGRRTDTQYF
CDR3 DNA: TGCGCCAGCAGCCAAGATTCAGCGGGGGGCCGCCGCACAGATACGCAGTATTTT

D gene: .
V gene: TRBV15
J gene: TRBJ1-5
clone size: .
CDR3 protein: CATSREVFRTVSQPQHF
CDR3 DNA: TGTGCCACCAGCAGAGAAGTTTTTCGGACAGTTAGTCAGCCCCAGCATTTT

D gene: TRBD1
V gene: TRBV29-1
J gene: TRBJ1-2
clone size: .
CDR3 protein: CSVVDRAHYGYTF
CDR3 DNA: TGCAGCGTCGTAGACAGGGCCCACTATGGCTACACCTTC

D gene: TRBD1
V gene: TRBV10-3
J gene: TRBJ2-3
clone size: .
CDR3 protein: CAIGGQGSGDTQYF
CDR3 DNA: TGTGCCATCGGAGGACAGGGGAGTGGAGATACGCAGTATTTT

D gene: TRBD1
V gene: TRBV5-1
J gene: TRBJ1-1
clone size: .
CDR3 protein: CASSSTGARTEAFF
CDR3 DNA: TGCGCCAGCAGCTCTACAGGGGCACGTACTGAAGCTTTCTTT

D gene: .
V gene: TRBV5-4
J gene: TRBJ2-3
clone size: .
CDR3 protein: CASSLAQARVTDTQYF
CDR3 DNA: TGTGCCAGCAGCCTCGCTCAGGCCAGGGTAACGGATACGCAGTATTTT

D gene: .
V gene: TRBV4-3
J gene: TRBJ2-2
clone size: .
CDR3 protein: CASSQESPRTGELFF
CDR3 DNA: TGCGCCAGCAGCCAAGAGTCCCCGAGGACCGGGGAGCTGTTTTTT

D gene: TRBD1
V gene: TRBV6-5
J gene: TRBJ1-2
clone size: .
CDR3 protein: CASSAIQGAGYTF
CDR3 DNA: TGTGCCAGCAGCGCAATACAGGGGGCTGGCTACACCTTC

D gene: .
V gene: TRBV5-1
J gene: TRBJ2-3
clone size: .
CDR3 protein: CASRPTAGGGVDTQYF
CDR3 DNA: TGCGCCAGCAGGCCAACCGCCGGCGGAGGAGTAGATACGCAGTATTTT

D gene: .
V gene: TRBV5-6
J gene: TRBJ2-1
clone size: once
CDR3 protein: CASSFMYYNEQFF
CDR3 DNA: TGTGCCAGCAGCTTTATGTACTACAATGAGCAGTTCTTC

D gene: .
V gene: TRBV11-2
J gene: TRBJ1-2
clone size: .
CDR3 protein: CASRDILTANYGYTF
CDR3 DNA: TGTGCCAGCAGGGACATTCTGACAGCAAACTATGGCTACACCTTC

D gene: TRBD2
V gene: TRBV19
J gene: TRBJ2-5
clone size: few
CDR3 protein: CASSMRGGWETQYF
CDR3 DNA: TGTGCCAGTAGTATGCGGGGGGGCTGGGAGACCCAGTACTTC

D gene: TRBD1
V gene: TRBV2
J gene: TRBJ1-3
clone size: .
CDR3 protein: CASTSDRGSGNTIYF
CDR3 DNA: TGTGCCAGCACTTCCGACAGGGGCTCTGGAAACACCATATATTTT

D gene: .
V gene: TRBV5-1
J gene: TRBJ2-5
clone size: once
CDR3 protein: CASSPHTRETQYF
CDR3 DNA: TGCGCCAGCAGCCCCCACACACGAGAGACCCAGTACTTC

D gene: TRBD1
V gene: TRBV10-3
J gene: TRBJ1-1
clone size: .
CDR3 protein: CAINQQGADTEAFF
CDR3 DNA: TGTGCCATCAACCAACAGGGGGCGGACACTGAAGCTTTCTTT